These T cell receptor beta chains were read from a single sample in a study of blood T cells in healthy people across ages. TCRdb reprocessed the 5' RACE reads via MiXCR and lists one record per CDR3 protein. Of 700,000 to 950,000 distinct CDR3 sequences in the sample, roughly 60% were seen once. Sequences were obtained from blood. These receptors were obtained from a man in his thirties or forties in good health. CDR3s include the opening cysteine and the closing phenylalanine or tryptophan. A D gene is named only where the DNA matches it firmly. Some rows have no size entry. The others give once, few or many, or a class for an expanded clone.

V gene,D gene,clone size,J gene,CDR3 DNA,CDR3 protein
TRBV20-1,-,few,TRBJ1-2,TGCAGTGCTTCAGACAGTCTCCAACGGGGCTACACCTTC,CSASDSLQRGYTF
TRBV28,-,-,TRBJ2-7,TGTGCCAGCAGCCTGACGGGTGGGATAAAATACGAGCAGTACTTC,CASSLTGGIKYEQYF
TRBV20-1,-,-,TRBJ1-6,TGCAGTGCTAGAGATGGATCCGGCTATAATTCACCCCTCCACTTT,CSARDGSGYNSPLHF
TRBV11-2,TRBD1,few,TRBJ2-3,TGTGCCAGCAGCTTAGAAGGGACAGGGCGGAGCGTTAAGTATTTT,CASSLEGTGRSVKYF
TRBV27,-,few,TRBJ2-7,TGTGCCAGCAGTTCAGGCCCAGGTGGGTCCTACGAGCAGTACTTC,CASSSGPGGSYEQYF
TRBV6-2/TRBV6-3,-,-,TRBJ2-3,TGTGCCAGCAACGAAAGACAGCTTAGCACAGATACGCAGTATTTT,CASNERQLSTDTQYF
TRBV7-2,TRBD1,-,TRBJ2-7,TGTGCCAGCAGCGCGCACGGGACAGTAGGGCACGAGCAGTACTTC,CASSAHGTVGHEQYF
TRBV2,-,-,TRBJ2-1,TGTGCCAGCGGGTTGGCTAGCACGTACAATGAGCAGTTCTTC,CASGLASTYNEQFF
TRBV4-3,TRBD1,-,TRBJ2-7,TGCGCCAGCAGCCTAGACTACAGGGGTGGGTCCTACAATGAGCAGTACTTC,CASSLDYRGGSYNEQYF
TRBV6-2/TRBV6-3,-,-,TRBJ2-3,TGTGCCAGCAAAACGAGCGGAGATACGCAGTATTTT,CASKTSGDTQYF
TRBV20-1,TRBD1,few,TRBJ1-2,TGCAGTGCTGTCACGACAGGGGTTGGCTACACCTTC,CSAVTTGVGYTF
TRBV25-1,-,-,TRBJ2-7,TGTGCCAGCAGCTTCGACAGCGGCGAGCAGTACTTC,CASSFDSGEQYF
TRBV4-1,-,-,TRBJ1-5,TGCGCCAGCAGCCAGGGAGGCCCTTATAGCAATCAGCCCCAGCATTTT,CASSQGGPYSNQPQHF
TRBV29-1,TRBD1,many,TRBJ2-5,TGCAGCGTTGACAGGGGGAGAGAGACCCAGTACTTC,CSVDRGRETQYF
TRBV15,-,-,TRBJ2-1,TGTGCCACCGACGATTCCTTCGGCAATGAGCAGTTCTTC,CATDDSFGNEQFF
TRBV6-5,TRBD1,-,TRBJ2-3,TGTGCCAGCAGTTACTTACCGCTACCGGGACAGGGGAGAGATACGCAGTATTTT,CASSYLPLPGQGRDTQYF
TRBV28,TRBD1,-,TRBJ2-1,TGTGCCAGCAGTTTAGGGACAGGGTTAAATGAGCAGTTCTTC,CASSLGTGLNEQFF
TRBV5-6,-,-,TRBJ2-5,TGTGCCAGCAGCTTGTCCGGGATCCAAGAGACCCAGTACTTC,CASSLSGIQETQYF